Below are 29 T cell receptor beta chains sequenced from a single sample in a study of cytomegalovirus exposure and HLA in healthy donors. This table comes from immunoSEQ multiplex PCR, and its TCRdb copy is limited to in-frame clones, with some not included. The table shows approximately 58,000 clones, with roughly 91% occurring only once. The specimen was PBMCs. Receptors originate from a woman in her twenties or thirties in good health and CMV-seronegative.

The genes are TRBV4-2 and TRBJ2-2; TRBD2 aligns across 11 bases. V shed 1 base, J shed 7 bases, and the junction held 2 bases outside the gene matches. Germline CDR1 reads LGHNA; CDR2 reads YNFKEQ. The CDR3 runs to 15 residues. This CDR3 reads CASSQGLAGIGELFF. In nucleotides, the CDR3 is TGTGCCAGCAGCCAAGGACTAGCGGGGATCGGGGAGCTGTTTTTT.

The chain combines TRBV4-2 with TRBJ1-4, with D perhaps matching TRBD1 (5 bases). V was shortened by 4 bases and J by 2 bases, with 8 bases between the two germline ends. The CDR3 is 14 residues long. CDR1 is LGHNA and CDR2 is YNFKEQ in the germline V gene. CDR3 sequence: CASSPGGTNEKLFF. CDR3 bases: TGTGCCAGCAGCCCGGGGGGGACTAATGAAAAACTGTTTTTT.

The rearrangement links TRBV19 to TRBJ2-6, with D perhaps TRBD1 (6 bases). The CDR3 is 16 residues long. Trimming took off 6 bases at V and 2 bases at J, with 14 bases between the two ends. CDR1 LNHDA and CDR2 SQIVND come from the germline V gene (reference sequence). CDR3: CASRKPTGPGANVLTF. The CDR3 coding sequence is TGTGCCAGTAGAAAACCTACAGGGCCTGGGGCCAACGTCCTGACTTTC. Complete variable domain (other parts from reference TRBV19 and TRBJ2-6): DGGITQSPKYLFRKEGQNVTLSCEQNLNHDAMYWYRQDPGQGLRLIYYSQIVNDFQKGDIAEGYSVSREKKESFPLTVTSAQKNPTAFYLCASRKPTGPGANVLTFGAGSRLTVL.

This clone has just one count. The rearrangement joins TRBV7-8 to TRBJ2-3; 14 positions match TRBD2. With 1 base clipped from V and 3 bases from J, the junction kept 3 bases outside the gene matches. The CDR3 is 17 residues long. Germline CDR1 and CDR2: SGHVS and FQNEAQ. The CDR3: CASSLVRTSGRTDTQYF. The DNA for the CDR3 is TGTGCCAGCAGCTTAGTCAGGACTAGCGGGAGGACAGATACGCAGTATTTT.

The chain couples TRBV2 to TRBJ2-1; 12 nucleotides agree with TRBD2. This CDR3 spans 16 amino acids. Unmatched junction bases numbered 10, after V lost 6 bases and J lost 7 bases. Germline CDR1 SNHLY, CDR2 FYNNEI. CDR3: CASRTSGRGNRNEQFF. The CDR3 DNA sequence: TGTGCCAGCAGGACTAGCGGGAGAGGAAATCGAAATGAGCAGTTCTTC.

V gene TRBV11-1 combines with J gene TRBJ2-5, with TRBD2 matching over 7 bases. CDR1 and CDR2 (germline): SGHAT, FQDESV (reference sequence). This CDR3 has 17 amino acids. V shed 8 bases, J shed 1 base, and the junction held 16 bases outside the gene matches. Written as DNA, the CDR3 is TGTGCCAGCCGAGGACGGCTAGCGGAGGAGACCCAAGAGACCCAGTACTTC. Translated: CASRGRLAEETQETQYF.

The V and J genes are TRBV2 and TRBJ1-4; D not resolved. CDR3 length: 13 residues. Trimming cost V 0 bases and J 7 bases, with 6 bases left between them. CDR1 is SNHLY, CDR2 FYNNEI, per germline. The DNA for the CDR3 is TGTGCCAGCAGTGAAGCGCTACCTGAAAAACTGTTTTTT. This gives the protein CASSEALPEKLFF. Based on the CDR3 plus reference TRBV2 and TRBJ1-4, the full variable domain is EPEVTQTPSHQVTQMGQEVILRCVPISNHLYFYWYRQILGQKVEFLVSFYNNEISEKSEIFDDQFSVERPDGSNFTLKIRSTKLEDSAMYFCASSEALPEKLFFGSGTQLSVL.

The rearrangement links TRBV15 to TRBJ1-2; D is unclear. Germline CDR1 LNHNV, CDR2 YYDKDF (reference sequence). Trimming took 1 base from V and 3 from J, leaving 9 bases between them. This CDR3 is 14 amino acids long. The CDR3 protein is CATSRATDYYGYTF. The CDR3 DNA follows: TGTGCCACCAGCAGAGCCACTGACTACTATGGCTACACCTTC.

The V gene is TRBV6-1, the J gene TRBJ2-3, with 8 bases matching TRBD1. From germline, CDR1 is MNHNS and CDR2 SASEGT. The CDR3 consists of 13 residues. Trimming took 8 bases from V and 2 from J; bases not matched to a gene: 3. CDR3 DNA sequence: TGTGCCAGCTTGACAGGGGTCACAGATACGCAGTATTTT. It is translated as CASLTGVTDTQYF.

The V call is TRBV2, the J call TRBJ2-1; D is ambiguous. This CDR3 has 11 residues. Trimming took off 6 bases at V and 5 bases at J, with 5 bases between the two ends. From germline, CDR1 is SNHLY and CDR2 FYNNEI. The CDR3 DNA follows: TGTGCCAGCAGCTACCACAATGAGCAGTTCTTC. This translates into CASSYHNEQFF.

The chain combines TRBV15 with TRBJ1-1, with 7 bases identical to TRBD1. Germline assignment: CDR1 LNHNV and CDR2 YYDKDF (reference sequence). V trimming: 6 bases; J trimming: 4 bases; junction bases outside the gene matches: 8. This CDR3 region has 14 residues. CDR3 in amino acids: CATRVDRAPTEAFF. CDR3 bases: TGTGCCACCAGGGTTGACAGGGCCCCCACTGAAGCTTTCTTT.

This chain joins TRBV29-1 and TRBJ1-2; maybe TRBD1 (5 bases). Germline V CDR1 and CDR2: SQVTM, ANQGSEA. The CDR3 runs to 11 residues. Trimming took off 7 bases at V and 4 bases at J, with 10 bases between the two ends. The CDR3 DNA follows: TGCAGCGCCGGGGGGGGCTATGGCTACACCTTC. Its protein is CSAGGGYGYTF.

The rearrangement uses TRBV7-2 and TRBJ2-7, with 8 bases aligning to TRBD1. J was trimmed by 1 base and V by 7 bases; bases with no gene match: 9. CDR3 size: 15 residues. Per germline, CDR1 SGHTA and CDR2 FQGNSA. CDR3 amino acids: CASTQQGALSYEQYF. DNA for the CDR3: TGTGCCAGCACCCAGCAGGGGGCTTTATCCTACGAGCAGTACTTC.

The rearrangement links TRBV6-5 to TRBJ1-1; D possibly corresponds to TRBD1 (6 bases). The V and J ends lost 6 bases and 1 base respectively, with 9 bases between them. CDR1 and CDR2 (germline): MNHEY, SVGAGI. This CDR3 has 13 amino acids. The CDR3 bases are TGTGCCAGCAGCTGGGGGCAGAACACTGAAGCTTTCTTT. It yields the protein CASSWGQNTEAFF.

V usage is TRBV30 and J usage is TRBJ1-1, with D possibly TRBD1 on 5 matching bases. Trimming took 4 bases from V and 2 from J, leaving 11 bases between them. This CDR3 contains 13 residues. Per germline, CDR1 GTSNPN and CDR2 SVGIG (reference sequence). CDR3 region: CAWKADSNTEAFF. CDR3 sequence (DNA): TGTGCCTGGAAAGCTGACAGTAACACTGAAGCTTTCTTT.

The chain is built from TRBV10-3 and TRBJ2-2; 8 nucleotides match TRBD2. Per germline, CDR1 ENHRY and CDR2 SYGVKD. With 4 bases clipped from V and 0 bases from J, the junction kept 7 bases outside the gene matches. CDR3 length: 17 residues. The CDR3 nucleotides are TGTGCCATCAGTGGTCAGGTAGCGGGACCGAACACCGGGGAGCTGTTTTTT. Translated, it gives CAISGQVAGPNTGELFF.

Only one count was recorded for this clone. In DNA, the CDR3 is TGTGCCAGCAGCGGACAGGTTTTCTACGAGCAGTACTTC. This encodes CASSGQVFYEQYF. The chain has TRBV7-9 and TRBJ2-7; 7 nucleotides align to TRBD1. The V gene end was trimmed by 5 bases and the J gene end by 3 bases; junction bases not matched to a gene: 4. Germline V gene lookup returns CDR1 SEHNR and CDR2 FQNEAQ (reference sequence). The CDR3 extends over 13 amino acids.

The chain uses TRBV19 and TRBJ2-3; D remains unclear. The CDR3 totals 15 residues. CDR1 is LNHDA and CDR2 is SQIVND in the germline V gene (reference sequence). Trimming cost V 6 bases and J 2 bases, with 15 bases left between them. This CDR3 reads CASSLRYLYTDTQYF. The DNA of the CDR3 is TGTGCCAGTAGCCTCCGATATCTATACACAGATACGCAGTATTTT.

The chain is built from TRBV6-5 and TRBJ2-5, with TRBD2 matching over 10 bases. Per germline, CDR1 MNHEY and CDR2 SVGAGI. This CDR3 contains 15 residues. V dropped 5 bases and J dropped 0; count of bases not matched to a gene: 3. The CDR3 DNA is TGTGCCAGCAGTCGACTAGCGGGCTACCAAGAGACCCAGTACTTC. Its translation: CASSRLAGYQETQYF.

The chain joins TRBV10-3 to TRBJ2-7; the match to TRBD2 covers 11 bases. Germline CDR1 is ENHRY and CDR2 is SYGVKD. The CDR3 extends over 15 amino acids. V shed 6 bases, J shed 0 bases, and the junction held 4 bases outside the gene matches. The CDR3 reads CAIRSTSGSSYEQYF. CDR3 in DNA: TGTGCCATCAGGAGTACTAGCGGGAGCTCCTACGAGCAGTACTTC.

This sequence joins TRBV29-1 and TRBJ1-5; 7 bases align to TRBD1. Looked up from germline, CDR1 is SQVTM and CDR2 is ANQGSEA. Germline trimming cut 7 bases from V and 3 bases from J; bases unmatched to any gene: 6. There are 13 residues in the CDR3. The CDR3 reads CSGATGYNQPQHF. CDR3 nucleotide sequence: TGCAGCGGCGCGACAGGGTACAATCAGCCCCAGCATTTT. The complete variable domain, with remaining parts taken from reference TRBV29-1 and TRBJ1-5, reads SAVISQKPSRDICQRGTSLTIQCQVDSQVTMMFWYRQQPGQSLTLIATANQGSEATYESGFVIDKFPISRPNLTFSTLTVSNMSPEDSSIYLCSGATGYNQPQHFGDGTRLSIL.

This clone appeared once. The chain recombines TRBV29-1 with TRBJ1-1, with 11 nucleotides matching TRBD1. V lost 7 bases and J lost 4; bases outside the gene matches: 11. The CDR3 extends over 15 amino acids. CDR1 is SQVTM and CDR2 is ANQGSEA in the germline V gene. CDR3 region: CSAPHFGTGGTEAFF. CDR3 DNA sequence: TGCAGCGCCCCCCACTTCGGGACAGGGGGCACTGAAGCTTTCTTT.

The rearrangement uses TRBV19 and TRBJ1-1; the D gene is possibly TRBD1 (5 bases). The CDR3 is 13 residues long. CDR1 and CDR2 from the germline V gene are LNHDA and SQIVND (reference sequence). Trimming removed 4 bases at V and 4 bases at J, with 10 bases between. The CDR3 sequence: CASSTGLTTEAFF. CDR3 DNA: TGTGCCAGTAGTACAGGGTTGACCACTGAAGCTTTCTTT.

The V call is TRBV9, the J call TRBJ2-5; D is perhaps TRBD1 (6 bases). There are 13 residues in the CDR3. V lost 4 bases and J 4 bases, leaving 11 bases between the germline ends. Germline assignment: CDR1 SGDLS and CDR2 YYNGEE. The DNA of the CDR3 is TGTGCCAGCAGCCCGGACAGACGAGAGACCCAGTACTTC. It encodes CASSPDRRETQYF.

V usage is TRBV21-1 and J usage is TRBJ1-1; the listed D gene, TRBD1, was not tested against the DNA. TRBV21-1 is tagged as a pseudogene. CDR3 size: 11 residues. The CDR3 sequence: CATNDRTEAFF. The CDR3 nucleotides read TGTGCCACCAATGACAGGACTGAAGCTTTCTTT.

The table lists this clone with a count of one. The chain carries TRBV11-2 and TRBJ2-3; 10 positions agree with TRBD2. Germline V lookup: CDR1 SGHAT, CDR2 FQNNGV. CDR3 size: 19 residues. V shed 4 bases and J 0 bases; nucleotides not matched to a gene: 13. CDR3 in amino acids: CASSSDPGLAEPSTDTQYF. The CDR3 DNA reads as TGTGCCAGCAGCTCGGACCCCGGACTAGCGGAACCTAGCACAGATACGCAGTATTTT.

V usage is TRBV9 and J usage is TRBJ2-5, with 11 nucleotides matching TRBD2. Germline V gene sequence: CDR1 SGDLS, CDR2 YYNGEE. The CDR3 consists of 15 residues. J was trimmed by 2 bases and V by 2 bases; bases with no gene match: 2. CDR3 sequence: CASSVIAGGQETQYF. In DNA, the CDR3 is TGTGCCAGCAGCGTGATAGCGGGAGGGCAAGAGACCCAGTACTTC. Variable domain in full (rest from reference TRBV9 and TRBJ2-5): DSGVTQTPKHLITATGQRVTLRCSPRSGDLSVYWYQQSLDQGLQFLIQYYNGEERAKGNILERFSAQQFPDLHSELNLSSLELGDSALYFCASSVIAGGQETQYFGPGTRLLVL.

This clone was observed once. J is TRBJ2-5 and V is TRBV7-9; TRBD2 matches at 7 bases. V shed 1 base and J 2 bases; nucleotides not matched to a gene: 4. CDR1 and CDR2 (germline): SEHNR, FQNEAQ (reference sequence). This CDR3 spans 15 amino acids. CDR3 bases: TGTGCCAGCAGCTTAGTTCCAGCGGGACAAGAGACCCAGTACTTC. This encodes CASSLVPAGQETQYF.

The V gene is TRBV7-9, the J gene TRBJ2-1, with D tentatively TRBD1 (5 bases). V was trimmed by 1 base and J by 0 bases, leaving 19 bases between them. This CDR3 spans 19 amino acids. CDR1 and CDR2 from the germline V gene are SEHNR and FQNEAQ (reference sequence). The CDR3: CASSLGFRGRKGSYNEQFF. In nucleotides, the CDR3 is TGTGCCAGCAGCTTAGGTTTTAGGGGTAGGAAAGGCTCCTACAATGAGCAGTTCTTC.